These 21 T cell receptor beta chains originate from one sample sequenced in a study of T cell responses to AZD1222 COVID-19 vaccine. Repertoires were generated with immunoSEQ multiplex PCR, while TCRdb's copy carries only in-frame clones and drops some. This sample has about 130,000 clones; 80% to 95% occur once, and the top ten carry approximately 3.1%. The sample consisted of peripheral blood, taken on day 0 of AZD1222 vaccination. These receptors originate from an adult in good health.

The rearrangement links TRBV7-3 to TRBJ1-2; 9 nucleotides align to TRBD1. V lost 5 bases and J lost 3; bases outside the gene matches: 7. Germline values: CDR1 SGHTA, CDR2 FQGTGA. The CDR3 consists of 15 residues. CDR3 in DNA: TGTGCCAGCAGCCGAGGGACAGGGAACGACTATGGCTACACCTTC. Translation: CASSRGTGNDYGYTF. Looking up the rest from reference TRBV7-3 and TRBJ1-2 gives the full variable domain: GAGVSQTPSNKVTEKGKYVELRCDPISGHTALYWYRQSLGQGPEFLIYFQGTGAADDSGLPNDRFFAVRPEGSVSTLKIQRTERGDSAVYLCASSRGTGNDYGYTFGSGTRLTVV.

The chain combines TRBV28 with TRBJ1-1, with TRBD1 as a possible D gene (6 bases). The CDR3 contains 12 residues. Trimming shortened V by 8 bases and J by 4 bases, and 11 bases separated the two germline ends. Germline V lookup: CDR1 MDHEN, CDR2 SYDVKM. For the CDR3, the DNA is TGTGCCAGCCAAGGGGGGGGCACTGAAGCTTTCTTT. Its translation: CASQGGGTEAFF.

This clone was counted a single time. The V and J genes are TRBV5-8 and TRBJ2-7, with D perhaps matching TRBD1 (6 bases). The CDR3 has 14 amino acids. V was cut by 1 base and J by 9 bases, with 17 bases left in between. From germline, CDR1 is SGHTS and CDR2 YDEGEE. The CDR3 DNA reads TGTGCCAGCAGCTTGCGAGGACAGCGAGCAGGGCAGTACTTC. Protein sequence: CASSLRGQRAGQYF.

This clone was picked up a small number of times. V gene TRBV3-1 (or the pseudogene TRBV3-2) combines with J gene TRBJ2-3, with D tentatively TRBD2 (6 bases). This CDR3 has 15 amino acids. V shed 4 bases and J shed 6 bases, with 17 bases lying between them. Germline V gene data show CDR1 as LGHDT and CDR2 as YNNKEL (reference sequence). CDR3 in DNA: TGTGCCAGCAGCCCCTTAGCGGTTTCGCTGGATACGCAGTATTTT. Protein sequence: CASSPLAVSLDTQYF.

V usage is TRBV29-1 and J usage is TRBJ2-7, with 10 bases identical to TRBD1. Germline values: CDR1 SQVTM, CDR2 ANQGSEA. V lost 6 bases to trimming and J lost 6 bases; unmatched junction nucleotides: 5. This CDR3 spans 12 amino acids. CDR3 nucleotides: TGCAGCGTAGGGACAGGGGATGGCGAGCAGTACTTC. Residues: CSVGTGDGEQYF.

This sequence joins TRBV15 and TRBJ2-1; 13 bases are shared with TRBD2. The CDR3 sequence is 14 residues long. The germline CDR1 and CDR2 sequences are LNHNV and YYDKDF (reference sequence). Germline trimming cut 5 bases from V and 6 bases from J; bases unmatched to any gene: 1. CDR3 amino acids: CATSRLAGGNEQFF. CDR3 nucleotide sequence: TGTGCCACCAGCCGACTAGCGGGAGGCAATGAGCAGTTCTTC. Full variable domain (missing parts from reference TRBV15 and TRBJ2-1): DAMVIQNPRYQVTQFGKPVTLSCSQTLNHNVMYWYQQKSSQAPKLLFHYYDKDFNNEADTPDNFQSRRPNTSFCFLDIRSPGLGDTAMYLCATSRLAGGNEQFFGPGTRLTVL.

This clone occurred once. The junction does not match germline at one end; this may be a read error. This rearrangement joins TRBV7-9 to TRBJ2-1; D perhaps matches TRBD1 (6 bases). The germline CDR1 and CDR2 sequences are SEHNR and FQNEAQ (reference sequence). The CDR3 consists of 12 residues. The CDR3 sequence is CASSSTGYEQFF. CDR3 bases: TGTGCCAGCAGCTCGACAGGCTATGAGCAATTCTTC.

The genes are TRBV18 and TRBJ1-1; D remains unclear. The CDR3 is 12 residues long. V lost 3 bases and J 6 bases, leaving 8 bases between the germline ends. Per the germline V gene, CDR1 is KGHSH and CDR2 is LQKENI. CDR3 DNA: TGTGCCAGCTCACCTAGGAGGGCTGAAGCTTTCTTT. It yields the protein CASSPRRAEAFF.

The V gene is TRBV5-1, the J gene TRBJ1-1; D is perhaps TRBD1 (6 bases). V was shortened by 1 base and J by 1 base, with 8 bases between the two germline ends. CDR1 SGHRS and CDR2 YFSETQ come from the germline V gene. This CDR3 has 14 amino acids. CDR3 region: CASSLLQGNTEAFF. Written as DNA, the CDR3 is TGCGCCAGCAGCTTGTTACAGGGGAACACTGAAGCTTTCTTT.

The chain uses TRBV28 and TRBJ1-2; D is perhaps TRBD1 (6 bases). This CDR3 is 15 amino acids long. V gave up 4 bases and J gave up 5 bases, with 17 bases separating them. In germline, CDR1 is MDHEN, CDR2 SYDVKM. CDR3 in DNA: TGTGCCAGCAGTTCGGGGTCCCTAACAGGGTATGGCTACACCTTC. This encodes CASSSGSLTGYGYTF.

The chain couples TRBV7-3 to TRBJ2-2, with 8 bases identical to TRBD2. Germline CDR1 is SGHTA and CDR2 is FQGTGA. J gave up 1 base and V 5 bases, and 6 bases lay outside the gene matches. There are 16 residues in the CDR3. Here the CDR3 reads CASSPIAGLNTGELFF. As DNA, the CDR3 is TGTGCCAGCAGCCCGATAGCGGGGCTGAACACCGGGGAGCTGTTTTTT.

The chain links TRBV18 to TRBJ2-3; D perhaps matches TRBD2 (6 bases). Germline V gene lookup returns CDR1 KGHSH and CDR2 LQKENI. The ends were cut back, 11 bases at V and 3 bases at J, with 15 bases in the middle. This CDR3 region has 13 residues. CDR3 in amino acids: CAARASATDTQYF. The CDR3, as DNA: TGTGCCGCTCGGGCTAGCGCAACAGATACGCAGTATTTT.

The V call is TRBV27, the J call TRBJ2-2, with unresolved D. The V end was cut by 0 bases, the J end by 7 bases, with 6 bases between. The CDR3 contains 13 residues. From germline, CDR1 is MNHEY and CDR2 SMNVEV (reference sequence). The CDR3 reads CASSLSSGGELFF. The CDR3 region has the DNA TGTGCCAGCAGTTTATCATCCGGCGGGGAGCTGTTTTTT.

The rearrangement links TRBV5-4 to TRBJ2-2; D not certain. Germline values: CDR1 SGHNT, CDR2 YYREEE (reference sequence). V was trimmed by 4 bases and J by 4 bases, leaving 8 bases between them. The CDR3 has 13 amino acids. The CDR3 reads CASSPRSTGELFF. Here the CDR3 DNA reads TGTGCCAGCAGCCCGCGAAGCACCGGGGAGCTGTTTTTT. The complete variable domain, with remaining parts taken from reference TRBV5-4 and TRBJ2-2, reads ETGVTQSPTHLIKTRGQQVTLRCSSQSGHNTVSWYQQALGQGPQFIFQYYREEENGRGNFPPRFSGLQFPNYSSELNVNALELDDSALYLCASSPRSTGELFFGEGSRLTVL.

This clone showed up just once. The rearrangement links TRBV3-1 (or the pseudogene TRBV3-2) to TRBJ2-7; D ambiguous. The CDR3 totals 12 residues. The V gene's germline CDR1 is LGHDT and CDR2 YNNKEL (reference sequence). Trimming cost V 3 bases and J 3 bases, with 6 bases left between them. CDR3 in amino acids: CASSQLSYEQYF. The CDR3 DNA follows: TGTGCCAGCAGCCAGTTGAGCTACGAGCAGTACTTC.

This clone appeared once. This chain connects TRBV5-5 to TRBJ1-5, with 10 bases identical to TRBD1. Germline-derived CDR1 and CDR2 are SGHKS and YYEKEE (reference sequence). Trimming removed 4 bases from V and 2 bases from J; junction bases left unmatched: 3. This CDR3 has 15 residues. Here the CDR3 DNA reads TGTGCCAGCAGCCCCGGGACAGGGGGCAATCAGCCCCAGCATTTT. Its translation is CASSPGTGGNQPQHF.

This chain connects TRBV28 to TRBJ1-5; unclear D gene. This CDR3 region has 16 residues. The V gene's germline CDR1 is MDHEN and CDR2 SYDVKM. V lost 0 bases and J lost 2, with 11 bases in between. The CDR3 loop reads CASSLWVGAGNQPQHF. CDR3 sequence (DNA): TGTGCCAGCAGTTTATGGGTGGGCGCCGGCAATCAGCCCCAGCATTTT.

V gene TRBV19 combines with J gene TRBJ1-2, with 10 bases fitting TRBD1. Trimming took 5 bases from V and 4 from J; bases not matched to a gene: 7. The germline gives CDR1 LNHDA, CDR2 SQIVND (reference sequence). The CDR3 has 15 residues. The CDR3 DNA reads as TGTGCCAGTAGTCTTTGGACAGGGGGGTTCTATGGCTACACCTTC. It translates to CASSLWTGGFYGYTF.

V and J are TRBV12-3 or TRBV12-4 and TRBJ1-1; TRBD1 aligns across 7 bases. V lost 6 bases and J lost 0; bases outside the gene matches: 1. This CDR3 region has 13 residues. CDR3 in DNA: TGTGCCAGCAGGACAGGGATGAACACTGAAGCTTTCTTT. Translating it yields CASRTGMNTEAFF.

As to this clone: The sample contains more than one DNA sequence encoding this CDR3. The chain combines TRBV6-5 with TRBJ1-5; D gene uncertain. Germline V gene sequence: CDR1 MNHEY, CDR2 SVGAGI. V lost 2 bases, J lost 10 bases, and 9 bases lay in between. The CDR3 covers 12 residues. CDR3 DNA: TGTGCCAGCAGTTACAGCGGTGGTCCCCAGCATTTT. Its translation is CASSYSGGPQHF.

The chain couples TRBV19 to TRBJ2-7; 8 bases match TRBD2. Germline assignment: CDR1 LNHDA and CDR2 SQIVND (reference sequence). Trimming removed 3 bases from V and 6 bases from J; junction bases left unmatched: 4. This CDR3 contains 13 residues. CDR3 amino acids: CASSMQLAGEQYF. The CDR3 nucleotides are TGTGCCAGTAGTATGCAGCTAGCGGGCGAGCAGTACTTC.